This entry concerns a single TCR beta chain. Its antigen remains unidentified. V shed 2 bases and J shed 8 bases, with 9 bases lying between them. The CDR3 totals 12 residues. CDR1 is SNHLY and CDR2 is FYNNEI in the germline V gene. TCRdb analysed the 5' RACE reads with MiXCR anew, one entry per CDR3 protein. Found here are around 410,000 distinct CDR3 sequences, less than 25% of them singletons; the top ten hold about an eighth. This entry belongs to a study of T-cell memory formation after mild COVID-19. Study outcomes and limitations: Clones which contracted sat mainly in CM and EM if CD4+, and in EMRA if CD8+. A balance of CD4 and CD8 characterized clones contracting day 15 to 85, whereas later expanders leaned CD4+.

This receptor was taken from an adult woman who had mild COVID-19 (a few samples of this study predate the infection). Cell type and time point are not known. This chain joins TRBV2 and TRBJ1-2; D is undetermined. What was sequenced was PBMCs or a T cell subset sorted from them (not recorded which). CDR3 residues: CASSESREGYTF. CDR3 sequence (DNA): TGTGCCAGCAGTGAATCTCGTGAGGGCTACACCTTC.